A selection of T cell receptor beta chains follows, all from one sample in a study of T cells after posttransplantation cyclophosphamide. The method was immunoSEQ multiplex PCR; TCRdb's version includes in-frame clones alone and lacks a portion of them. The repertoire consists of about 43,000 clones, with 90% occurring once and the leading ten covering 2% to 2.5%. Sample: PBMCs, taken less than 70 days after allogeneic stem cell transplant with posttransplant cyclophosphamide. The receptors were sampled from a male patient aged 55-69 years who received an allogeneic stem cell transplant from a related donor and was CMV-positive. Some T cells may arise from the graft donor. CDR3s include the opening cysteine and the closing phenylalanine or tryptophan. The order of the fields is D gene, clone size, V gene, J gene, CDR3 protein, CDR3 DNA. D genes are given only for firm matches. A clone size is listed for some rows: how often the clone was seen (once, few, many), or a class if it is expanded.

d_gene: TRBD1; abundance: -; v_gene: TRBV6-4; j_gene: TRBJ2-2; CDR3aa: CASGETGDAGELFF; CDR3nt: TGTGCCTCAGGGGAGACAGGGGACGCCGGGGAGCTGTTTTTT
d_gene: -; abundance: -; v_gene: TRBV6-5; j_gene: TRBJ1-6; CDR3aa: CASSYGGLGSPLHF; CDR3nt: TGTGCCAGCAGTTATGGGGGCTTAGGTTCACCCCTCCACTTT
d_gene: TRBD2; abundance: once; v_gene: TRBV27; j_gene: TRBJ2-7; CDR3aa: CASSFGGAVDEQYF; CDR3nt: TGTGCCAGCAGTTTCGGGGGGGCCGTCGACGAGCAGTACTTC
d_gene: -; abundance: -; v_gene: TRBV27; j_gene: TRBJ2-1; CDR3aa: CASSLSRSYNEQFF; CDR3nt: TGTGCCAGCAGTTTATCCAGGTCCTACAATGAGCAGTTCTTC
d_gene: -; abundance: once; v_gene: TRBV7-9; j_gene: TRBJ1-6; CDR3aa: CASSLELTGYSPLHF; CDR3nt: TGTGCCAGCAGCTTGGAACTCACAGGATATTCACCCCTCCACTTT
d_gene: TRBD1; abundance: -; v_gene: TRBV5-1; j_gene: TRBJ1-3; CDR3aa: CASSLGDRASGNTIYF; CDR3nt: TGCGCCAGCAGCTTGGGGGACAGAGCATCCGGAAACACCATATATTTT
d_gene: -; abundance: -; v_gene: TRBV6-5; j_gene: TRBJ2-1; CDR3aa: CASRWQGNSYNEQFF; CDR3nt: TGTGCCAGCAGATGGCAGGGGAATTCCTACAATGAGCAGTTCTTC
d_gene: -; abundance: -; v_gene: TRBV28; j_gene: TRBJ2-1; CDR3aa: CASSLGGRGNEQFF; CDR3nt: TGTGCCAGCAGTCTCGGGGGGCGGGGCAATGAGCAGTTCTTC
d_gene: TRBD1; abundance: -; v_gene: TRBV6-5; j_gene: TRBJ1-5; CDR3aa: CASSLTGGGQPQHF; CDR3nt: TGTGCCAGCAGTTTAACAGGGGGCGGTCAGCCCCAGCATTTT
d_gene: TRBD1; abundance: few; v_gene: TRBV5-1; j_gene: TRBJ1-2; CDR3aa: CASSYWTGQGEYGYTF; CDR3nt: TGCGCCAGCAGCTACTGGACAGGTCAGGGGGAGTATGGCTACACCTTC
d_gene: -; abundance: -; v_gene: TRBV4-1; j_gene: TRBJ2-2; CDR3aa: CASSQEDWRGGELFF; CDR3nt: TGCGCCAGCAGCCAAGAGGATTGGAGAGGCGGGGAGCTGTTTTTT
d_gene: -; abundance: -; v_gene: TRBV5-1; j_gene: TRBJ1-2; CDR3aa: CASSLGLTVNYGYTF; CDR3nt: TGCGCCAGCAGCCTGGGCCTTACAGTGAACTATGGCTACACCTTC
d_gene: -; abundance: -; v_gene: TRBV27; j_gene: TRBJ1-2; CDR3aa: CASRSPGVGNYGYTF; CDR3nt: TGTGCCAGCAGATCCCCGGGGGTGGGGAACTATGGCTACACCTTC
d_gene: -; abundance: -; v_gene: TRBV6-5; j_gene: TRBJ2-2; CDR3aa: CASSYGGAIHTGELFF; CDR3nt: TGTGCCAGCAGTTACGGCGGGGCGATCCACACCGGGGAGCTGTTTTTT
d_gene: TRBD1; abundance: -; v_gene: TRBV18; j_gene: TRBJ2-7; CDR3aa: CASSPGTGDYEQYF; CDR3nt: TGTGCCAGCTCACCAGGGACAGGGGACTACGAGCAGTACTTC
d_gene: -; abundance: -; v_gene: TRBV7-9; j_gene: TRBJ1-1; CDR3aa: CASSTDSTGFF; CDR3nt: TGTGCCAGCAGTACGGACTCTACGGGTTTCTTT
d_gene: -; abundance: -; v_gene: TRBV30; j_gene: TRBJ1-1; CDR3aa: CAWRGQGQAEAFF; CDR3nt: TGTGCCTGGAGGGGCCAGGGACAAGCTGAAGCTTTCTTT
d_gene: TRBD1; abundance: -; v_gene: TRBV11-2; j_gene: TRBJ1-6; CDR3aa: CASSLWPPGQGGSPLHF; CDR3nt: TGTGCCAGCAGCTTATGGCCCCCGGGACAGGGGGGGTCACCCCTCCACTTT
d_gene: -; abundance: -; v_gene: TRBV6-5; j_gene: TRBJ1-1; CDR3aa: CASSRKQTQNTEAFF; CDR3nt: TGTGCCAGCAGCCGCAAACAGACCCAGAACACTGAAGCTTTCTTT
d_gene: TRBD2; abundance: -; v_gene: TRBV5-1; j_gene: TRBJ2-7; CDR3aa: CASSLEGGGTVGNEQYF; CDR3nt: TGCGCCAGCAGCTTGGAGGGCGGGGGGACCGTTGGGAACGAGCAGTACTTC
d_gene: -; abundance: -; v_gene: TRBV7-9; j_gene: TRBJ1-2; CDR3aa: CASALNGQSGYTF; CDR3nt: TGTGCCAGCGCGTTAAACGGACAATCTGGCTACACCTTC
d_gene: TRBD2; abundance: -; v_gene: TRBV4-2; j_gene: TRBJ2-5; CDR3aa: CASSQGLAGAKETQYF; CDR3nt: TGTGCCAGCAGCCAGGGACTAGCGGGGGCAAAAGAGACCCAGTACTTC
d_gene: -; abundance: -; v_gene: TRBV2; j_gene: TRBJ1-3; CDR3aa: CASSQGTGNTIYF; CDR3nt: TGTGCCAGCAGTCAGGGAACTGGAAACACCATATATTTT
d_gene: -; abundance: -; v_gene: TRBV7-8; j_gene: TRBJ2-5; CDR3aa: CASSSRVRGLETQYF; CDR3nt: TGTGCCAGCAGCTCCCGGGTTAGGGGGTTAGAGACCCAGTACTTC
d_gene: -; abundance: -; v_gene: TRBV7-9; j_gene: TRBJ2-2; CDR3aa: CASDINTGELFF; CDR3nt: TGTGCCAGCGACATAAACACCGGGGAGCTGTTTTTT
d_gene: -; abundance: -; v_gene: TRBV28; j_gene: TRBJ1-2; CDR3aa: CASTVLGGQGQNIYGYTF; CDR3nt: TGTGCCAGCACCGTGCTTGGGGGTCAGGGGCAGAACATCTATGGCTACACCTTC
d_gene: TRBD1; abundance: -; v_gene: TRBV2; j_gene: TRBJ2-1; CDR3aa: CASSPPDRYYNEQFF; CDR3nt: TGTGCCAGCAGTCCTCCGGACAGGTATTACAATGAGCAGTTCTTC
d_gene: -; abundance: -; v_gene: TRBV30; j_gene: TRBJ1-3; CDR3aa: CAWSVGGRGLRNTIYF; CDR3nt: TGTGCCTGGAGTGTAGGGGGAAGGGGGTTGAGAAACACCATATATTTT
d_gene: -; abundance: -; v_gene: TRBV5-1; j_gene: TRBJ2-3; CDR3aa: CASSLVDSPTDTQYF; CDR3nt: TGCGCCAGCAGCTTGGTTGACTCCCCCACAGATACGCAGTATTTT
d_gene: TRBD1; abundance: -; v_gene: TRBV7-9; j_gene: TRBJ1-2; CDR3aa: CASSIRQGVRGYTF; CDR3nt: TGTGCCAGCAGCATCAGACAGGGAGTAAGGGGCTACACCTTC
d_gene: TRBD1; abundance: -; v_gene: TRBV6-5; j_gene: TRBJ2-4; CDR3aa: CASSRSYRGENIQYF; CDR3nt: TGTGCCAGCAGCCGGTCGTACAGGGGAGAAAACATTCAGTACTTC
d_gene: -; abundance: -; v_gene: TRBV7-9; j_gene: TRBJ1-1; CDR3aa: CASSLSQNTEAFF; CDR3nt: TGTGCCAGCAGCTTATCCCAGAACACTGAAGCTTTCTTT
d_gene: -; abundance: -; v_gene: TRBV6-5; j_gene: TRBJ1-2; CDR3aa: CASSSTNTGGYGYTF; CDR3nt: TGTGCCAGCAGTTCCACCAACACAGGTGGATATGGCTACACCTTC
d_gene: -; abundance: -; v_gene: TRBV12-5; j_gene: TRBJ2-2; CDR3aa: CASGLLQGNTGELFF; CDR3nt: TGTGCTAGTGGTTTGCTGCAGGGGAACACCGGGGAGCTGTTTTTT
d_gene: TRBD1; abundance: -; v_gene: TRBV19; j_gene: TRBJ1-4; CDR3aa: CASSMHGTGNEKLFF; CDR3nt: TGTGCCAGTAGTATGCATGGGACAGGGAACGAAAAACTGTTTTTT
d_gene: -; abundance: -; v_gene: TRBV18; j_gene: TRBJ1-1; CDR3aa: CASSLTQATEAFF; CDR3nt: TGTGCCAGCTCACTGACACAGGCCACTGAAGCTTTCTTT
d_gene: -; abundance: -; v_gene: TRBV6-1; j_gene: TRBJ1-1; CDR3aa: CASVKKEGNTEAFF; CDR3nt: TGTGCCAGCGTAAAGAAAGAGGGCAACACTGAAGCTTTCTTT
d_gene: -; abundance: -; v_gene: TRBV2; j_gene: TRBJ1-4; CDR3aa: CASSSRQASNEKLFF; CDR3nt: TGTGCCAGCAGTTCGAGACAGGCTTCTAATGAAAAACTGTTTTTT
d_gene: -; abundance: once; v_gene: TRBV29-1; j_gene: TRBJ2-1; CDR3aa: CSVEPSYGSSYNEQFF; CDR3nt: TGCAGCGTTGAACCATCCTACGGGAGCTCCTACAATGAGCAGTTCTTC
d_gene: -; abundance: -; v_gene: TRBV5-6; j_gene: TRBJ1-3; CDR3aa: CASILQGLANTIYF; CDR3nt: TGTGCCAGCATCCTACAGGGTCTTGCAAACACCATATATTTT
d_gene: -; abundance: -; v_gene: TRBV28; j_gene: TRBJ1-4; CDR3aa: CASSPSKEKLFF; CDR3nt: TGTGCCAGCAGCCCAAGCAAGGAAAAACTGTTTTTT
d_gene: TRBD2; abundance: -; v_gene: TRBV6-5; j_gene: TRBJ2-3; CDR3aa: CASSYGRGGPDTQYF; CDR3nt: TGTGCCAGCAGTTACGGGCGGGGGGGCCCAGATACGCAGTATTTT
d_gene: -; abundance: -; v_gene: TRBV7-9; j_gene: TRBJ1-4; CDR3aa: CASSSVDLIFEKLFF; CDR3nt: TGTGCCAGCAGCTCGGTCGACTTGATTTTCGAAAAACTGTTTTTT
d_gene: -; abundance: -; v_gene: TRBV5-1; j_gene: TRBJ2-7; CDR3aa: CASSALQGREQYF; CDR3nt: TGCGCCAGCAGCGCCTTGCAGGGAAGGGAGCAGTACTTC
d_gene: TRBD2; abundance: -; v_gene: TRBV5-1; j_gene: TRBJ2-3; CDR3aa: CASSFRLAGTDTQYF; CDR3nt: TGCGCCAGCAGCTTCCGACTAGCGGGGACAGATACGCAGTATTTT
d_gene: -; abundance: -; v_gene: TRBV20-1; j_gene: TRBJ1-4; CDR3aa: CSAGGEKLFF; CDR3nt: TGCAGTGCCGGGGGTGAAAAACTGTTTTTT
d_gene: TRBD1; abundance: -; v_gene: TRBV6-1; j_gene: TRBJ2-2; CDR3aa: CASSVGQGRTGELFF; CDR3nt: TGTGCCAGCAGTGTGGGACAGGGGAGGACCGGGGAGCTGTTTTTT
d_gene: -; abundance: -; v_gene: TRBV11-2; j_gene: TRBJ1-3; CDR3aa: CASSHRASSGNTIYF; CDR3nt: TGTGCCAGCAGCCACCGAGCGTCCTCTGGAAACACCATATATTTT
d_gene: -; abundance: -; v_gene: TRBV5-4; j_gene: TRBJ1-2; CDR3aa: CASSTGQRTNYGYTF; CDR3nt: TGTGCCAGCAGCACCGGACAGAGAACTAACTATGGCTACACCTTC
d_gene: TRBD1; abundance: -; v_gene: TRBV18; j_gene: TRBJ2-5; CDR3aa: CASSKTGEQETQYF; CDR3nt: TGTGCCAGCTCAAAGACAGGGGAACAAGAGACCCAGTACTTC
d_gene: TRBD1; abundance: -; v_gene: TRBV5-6; j_gene: TRBJ1-1; CDR3aa: CASSSSGQGNTEAFF; CDR3nt: TGTGCCAGCAGCTCCTCGGGACAGGGGAACACTGAAGCTTTCTTT
d_gene: -; abundance: -; v_gene: TRBV5-1; j_gene: TRBJ1-1; CDR3aa: CASSLRGVFNMNTEAFF; CDR3nt: TGCGCCAGCAGCCTACGCGGCGTTTTTAACATGAACACTGAAGCTTTCTTT
d_gene: -; abundance: -; v_gene: TRBV4-1; j_gene: TRBJ2-7; CDR3aa: CASSQGTLTGKTPLYEQYF; CDR3nt: TGCGCCAGCAGCCAGGGCACCCTGACAGGAAAAACCCCCCTCTACGAGCAGTACTTC
d_gene: -; abundance: few; v_gene: TRBV6-4; j_gene: TRBJ1-6; CDR3aa: CASAAGANSPLHF; CDR3nt: TGTGCCAGCGCCGCAGGGGCAAATTCACCCCTCCACTTT
d_gene: TRBD1; abundance: -; v_gene: TRBV29-1; j_gene: TRBJ1-2; CDR3aa: CSVAPLPGTAYGYTF; CDR3nt: TGCAGCGTTGCCCCTCTCCCCGGGACAGCGTATGGCTACACCTTC
d_gene: TRBD1; abundance: once; v_gene: TRBV6-1; j_gene: TRBJ1-2; CDR3aa: CASTLSGQFYGYTF; CDR3nt: TGTGCCAGCACCCTCTCGGGACAGTTCTATGGCTACACCTTC
d_gene: -; abundance: -; v_gene: TRBV19; j_gene: TRBJ2-5; CDR3aa: CASSPGVLFETQYF; CDR3nt: TGTGCCAGTAGTCCAGGGGTCTTGTTTGAGACCCAGTACTTC
d_gene: TRBD2; abundance: -; v_gene: TRBV19; j_gene: TRBJ2-7; CDR3aa: CASSGGFYEQYF; CDR3nt: TGTGCCAGCTCGGGAGGGTTTTACGAGCAGTACTTC